This T cell receptor beta chain emerged from a study of blood T cell repertoires in COVID-19. Study background: Samples came from the United States, Italy and Spain, spanning acute and convalescent COVID-19.

Germline CDR1 reads MNHEY; CDR2 reads SMNVEV (reference sequence). The CDR3 sequence is 14 residues long. V lost 6 bases to trimming and J lost 3 bases, with 15 bases between them. Measured with immunoSEQ multiplex PCR; TCRdb has only the in-frame clones, and not every one. The sample lists roughly 250,000 clones, 75% to 90% occurring once. Input material: PBMCs or T cells enriched from blood (not recorded which). V usage is TRBV27 and J usage is TRBJ2-7; no reliable D call. The source is a middle-aged man who had been exposed to COVID-19. The CDR3 DNA is TGTGCCAGCAGACAACAAACACACGACTACGAGCAGTACGTC. Its protein product is CASRQQTHDYEQYV.